Below are 15 T cell receptor beta chains sequenced from a single sample in a study of blood T cells in healthy people across ages. The authors ran a second PCR of roughly 6 to 12 cycles using a sample-barcoded 5' primer and a J-beta primer mix. TCRdb fed the 5' RACE reads into MiXCR, producing one record per CDR3 protein. The sample lists approximately 760,000 distinct CDR3 sequences, roughly 25% occurring once. These same records also appear under a second study, on T cells of mothers and their children.

Material: blood. These receptor sequences come from a boy younger than 18 in good health.

The genes are TRBV7-2 and TRBJ2-3; 11 bases agree with TRBD2. This CDR3 has 18 amino acids. Looked up from germline, CDR1 is SGHTA and CDR2 is FQGNSA. V was clipped by 5 bases and J by 3 bases; unmatched bases: 13. The CDR3 region has the DNA TGTGCCAGCAGCATGGCTAGCGGGAGGTCCGTTAGGACAGATACGCAGTATTTT. Encoded protein: CASSMASGRSVRTDTQYF.

The chain links TRBV14 to TRBJ2-3; D uncertain. This CDR3 is built from 14 residues. Germline V CDR1 and CDR2: SGHDN, FVKESK. Trimming shortened V by 4 bases and J by 2 bases, and 10 bases separated the two germline ends. CDR3 region: CASSPSRYTDTQYF. The CDR3 DNA sequence: TGTGCCAGCAGCCCCTCTAGATACACAGATACGCAGTATTTT.

CDR3 loop: CSASRQGQSYEQYF. DNA of the CDR3: TGCAGTGCCTCCAGACAGGGGCAATCCTACGAGCAGTACTTC. The genes are TRBV20-1 and TRBJ2-7; 8 positions agree with TRBD1. There are 14 residues in the CDR3. Germline loops: CDR1 DFQATT, CDR2 SNEGSKA (reference sequence). Unmatched junction bases numbered 8, after V lost 6 bases and J lost 1 base.

This sequence joins TRBV9 and TRBJ1-1; tentative D call: TRBD1 (5 bases). The germline V gene encodes CDR1 SGDLS and CDR2 YYNGEE. This CDR3 is built from 13 residues. Trimming took off 3 bases at V and 6 bases at J, with 12 bases between the two ends. The CDR3 coding sequence is TGTGCCAGCAGCGCATATCCGGGGGCTGAAGCTTTCTTT. Its translation: CASSAYPGAEAFF.

This clonotype was seen more than once but under ten times. The chain employs TRBV20-1 and TRBJ1-2; D is unresolved. Germline lookup yields CDR1 DFQATT and CDR2 SNEGSKA (reference sequence). The CDR3 spans 11 residues. V dropped 6 bases and J dropped 8 bases, with 13 bases sitting between them. As DNA, the CDR3 is TGCAGTGCGAAGACGGGCGGGGGCTACACCTTC. Encoded protein: CSAKTGGGYTF.

This clonotype appeared a few times. The chain has TRBV7-9 and TRBJ1-6; D gene ambiguous. CDR1 SEHNR and CDR2 FQNEAQ come from the germline V gene (reference sequence). Trimming removed 3 bases from V and 6 bases from J, with 9 bases in between. This CDR3 region has 14 residues. The DNA for the CDR3 is TGTGCCAGCAGCTTCGGCCAGCCTAATTCACCCCTCCACTTT. Residues: CASSFGQPNSPLHF.

There are a few counts of this clonotype. The rearrangement uses TRBV5-1 and TRBJ1-5; D is ambiguous. V was shortened by 0 bases and J by 1 base, with 17 bases between the two germline ends. The germline V gene encodes CDR1 SGHRS and CDR2 YFSETQ. CDR3 length equals 18 residues. The CDR3 spells CASSLAPQREGSNQPQHF. The CDR3 DNA sequence: TGCGCCAGCAGCTTGGCCCCCCAAAGGGAAGGGAGCAATCAGCCCCAGCATTTT.

The genes are TRBV6-2 or TRBV6-3 and TRBJ1-1, with D possibly TRBD1 on 6 matching bases. CDR3 length equals 14 residues. The V end lost 1 base, the J end lost 5 bases, and 11 bases lay between the germline ends. Germline values: CDR1 MNHEY, CDR2 SVGEGT. The CDR3 is CASSYWAQGTEAFF. CDR3 coding DNA: TGTGCCAGCAGTTACTGGGCCCAGGGGACTGAAGCTTTCTTT.

The rearrangement uses TRBV3-1 and TRBJ1-1; tentatively, D is TRBD1 (5 bases). Trimming stripped 1 base from V and 8 bases from J, with 5 bases between. CDR3 length equals 11 residues. Germline CDR1 is LGHDT and CDR2 is YNNKEL (reference sequence). CDR3 in amino acids: CASSQGQEAFF. In DNA form, the CDR3 reads TGTGCCAGCAGCCAAGGACAGGAAGCTTTCTTT.

This sequence joins TRBV2 and TRBJ1-1; TRBD1 might be the D (5 bases). Per the germline V gene, CDR1 is SNHLY and CDR2 is FYNNEI. V lost 6 bases, J lost 5 bases, and 16 bases lay in between. The CDR3 loop spans 14 amino acids. The CDR3 sequence: CASRFGGGRTEAFF. The CDR3 DNA sequence: TGTGCCAGCAGGTTTGGGGGGGGGAGGACTGAAGCTTTCTTT. The entire variable domain, with the rest obtained from reference TRBV2 and TRBJ1-1, is as follows: EPEVTQTPSHQVTQMGQEVILRCVPISNHLYFYWYRQILGQKVEFLVSFYNNEISEKSEIFDDQFSVERPDGSNFTLKIRSTKLEDSAMYFCASRFGGGRTEAFFGQGTRLTVV.

This clonotype was seen more than once but under ten times. The V and J genes are TRBV10-3 and TRBJ2-5; D ambiguous. The end of the DNA is better explained by TRBJ2-7, so the J call may be wrong. The CDR3 has 13 residues. Per germline, CDR1 ENHRY and CDR2 SYGVKD. CDR3 amino acids: CAIMGGSSYEQYF. The CDR3 region has the DNA TGTGCCATCATGGGCGGCAGTTCCTACGAGCAGTACTTC.

The chain combines TRBV7-9 with TRBJ2-2; D call uncertain. Germline V gene lookup returns CDR1 SEHNR and CDR2 FQNEAQ (reference sequence). V dropped 1 base and J dropped 4 bases, with 10 bases sitting between them. CDR3 length equals 15 residues. The CDR3, as DNA: TGTGCCAGCAGCTTAGTTGGCAGTCCCACCGGGGAGCTGTTTTTT. This translates into CASSLVGSPTGELFF.

The rearrangement uses TRBV6-6 and TRBJ2-5; 10 bases line up with TRBD2. This CDR3 comprises 14 residues. The V gene's germline CDR1 is MNHNY and CDR2 SVGAGI (reference sequence). V shed 11 bases and J 5 bases; nucleotides not matched to a gene: 11. Written as DNA, the CDR3 is TGTGCCGGCCGAGCGGGAGGGTCGGTTGAGACCCAGTACTTC. It translates to CAGRAGGSVETQYF.

J is TRBJ2-1 and V is TRBV6-5; D perhaps matches TRBD1 (6 bases). CDR3 length: 15 amino acids. Trimming took off 1 base at V and 5 bases at J, with 12 bases between the two ends. Germline lookup yields CDR1 MNHEY and CDR2 SVGAGI. The CDR3 is CASSYYVGGNNEQFF. CDR3 nucleotides: TGTGCCAGCAGTTACTATGTAGGGGGAAACAATGAGCAGTTCTTC.

This chain joins TRBV7-3 and TRBJ2-1; no clear D gene. This CDR3 comprises 12 residues. Deletions cut 2 bases from V and 10 bases from J, with 9 bases between. Germline assignment: CDR1 SGHTA and CDR2 FQGTGA. Here the CDR3 reads CASSLYEGEQFF. CDR3 nucleotides: TGTGCCAGCAGCTTATATGAAGGGGAGCAGTTCTTC.